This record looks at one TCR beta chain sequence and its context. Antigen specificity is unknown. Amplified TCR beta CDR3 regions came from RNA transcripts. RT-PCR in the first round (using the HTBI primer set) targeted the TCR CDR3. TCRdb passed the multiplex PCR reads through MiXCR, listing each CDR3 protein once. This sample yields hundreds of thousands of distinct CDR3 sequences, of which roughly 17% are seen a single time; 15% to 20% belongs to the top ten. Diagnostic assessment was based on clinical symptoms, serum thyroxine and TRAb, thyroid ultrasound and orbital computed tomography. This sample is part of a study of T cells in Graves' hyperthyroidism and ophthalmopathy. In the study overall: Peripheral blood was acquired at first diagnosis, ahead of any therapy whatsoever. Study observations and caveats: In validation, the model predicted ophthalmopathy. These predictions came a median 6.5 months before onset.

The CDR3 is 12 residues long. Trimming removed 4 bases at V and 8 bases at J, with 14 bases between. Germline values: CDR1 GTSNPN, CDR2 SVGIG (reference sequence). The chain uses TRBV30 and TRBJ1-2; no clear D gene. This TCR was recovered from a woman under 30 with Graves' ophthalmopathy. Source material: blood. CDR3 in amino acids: CAWNPRGNGYTF. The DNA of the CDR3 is TGTGCCTGGAATCCACGGGGAAACGGCTACACCTTC.